This entry lists 16 T cell receptor beta chains sequenced from one sample in a study of T cell responses to AZD1222 COVID-19 vaccine (dated by TCRdb to the early 2020s). The label giving this sample's time point can be read as: baseline before first vaccination. Library construction relied on the immunoSEQ multiplex PCR assay. TCRdb holds this immuneACCESS table with in-frame rearrangements only. Some clones are missing; in checked studies, unresolved V genes explain under half, and the rest has no known cause. The sample table contains 130,000 or so clones; only one count was recorded for 80% to 90% of them. The top ten hold about 3% of the sample. This specimen was peripheral blood, taken on day 0 of AZD1222 vaccination. Every receptor here comes from an adult in good health.

The genes are TRBV12-3 or TRBV12-4 and TRBJ1-2; D not resolved. Trimming removed 5 bases from V and 4 bases from J, with 8 bases in between. This CDR3 is 12 amino acids long. The CDR3 region has the DNA TGTGCCAGCAGTCAACTCTCCTATGGCTACACCTTC. Translation: CASSQLSYGYTF.

This chain connects TRBV24-1 to TRBJ2-5; 9 bases line up with TRBD1. CDR3 length: 15 amino acids. The germline CDR1 and CDR2 sequences are KGHDR and SFDVKD. V was pared by 4 bases and J by 2 bases, with 4 bases of the junction left unmatched. CDR3 protein: CATSDTGTGQETQYF. The CDR3 DNA follows: TGTGCCACCAGTGACACCGGGACAGGGCAAGAGACCCAGTACTTC.

This clone was recorded only once. V and J are TRBV12-5 and TRBJ2-7; 9 positions match TRBD2. The V gene end was trimmed by 5 bases and the J gene end by 7 bases; junction bases not matched to a gene: 15. There are 16 residues in the CDR3. In germline, CDR1 is LGHNT, CDR2 FRNRAP. Written as DNA, the CDR3 is TGTGCTAGTGGTCCCTCTAAGACTAGCGGTCCCTTGGAGCAGTACTTC. As protein: CASGPSKTSGPLEQYF.

V gene TRBV7-9 combines with J gene TRBJ1-1, with D possibly TRBD1 on 5 matching bases. Trimming removed 0 bases from V and 3 bases from J, with 14 bases in between. From germline, CDR1 is SEHNR and CDR2 FQNEAQ (reference sequence). The CDR3 is made up of 16 amino acids. Written as DNA, the CDR3 is TGTGCCAGCAGCTTAGCCCCCAGGGAGTGGGACACTGAAGCTTTCTTT. It encodes CASSLAPREWDTEAFF.

The chain couples TRBV4-2 to TRBJ1-6, with D perhaps TRBD1 (6 bases). V was pared by 1 base and J by 6 bases, with 7 bases between. This CDR3 has 14 residues. Germline CDR1 LGHNA, CDR2 YNFKEQ. The CDR3 protein is CASSQGQVNSPLHF. The CDR3 DNA is TGTGCCAGCAGCCAAGGACAGGTTAATTCACCCCTCCACTTT.

The chain links TRBV29-1 to TRBJ1-2, with a weak D call TRBD1 (5 bases). The CDR3 spans 15 residues. From germline, CDR1 is SQVTM and CDR2 ANQGSEA. Trimming removed 4 bases from V and 0 bases from J, with 15 bases in between. CDR3 in DNA: TGCAGCGTTGGAGGGGATGGGGAATCTAACTATGGCTACACCTTC. Its translation is CSVGGDGESNYGYTF.

This clone showed up just once. The chain couples TRBV6-5 to TRBJ1-2; TRBD1 is a possible D gene (6 bases). CDR1 is MNHEY, CDR2 SVGAGI, per germline. Trimming stripped 5 bases from V and 4 bases from J, with 17 bases between. The CDR3 is made up of 15 amino acids. In nucleotides, the CDR3 is TGTGCCAGCAGTCCCGGGACACCAAGAGGCTATGGCTACACCTTC. This encodes CASSPGTPRGYGYTF.

The V and J genes are TRBV7-9 and TRBJ1-2; 8 positions match TRBD1. Germline CDR1 reads SEHNR; CDR2 reads FQNEAQ (reference sequence). The CDR3 totals 15 residues. The junction had 8 bases not matched to a gene; V was cut back by 5 bases and J by 3 bases. CDR3 in DNA: TGTGCCAGCAGCCCCCGGACAGGGAAGGACTATGGCTACACCTTC. Protein: CASSPRTGKDYGYTF.

The chain combines TRBV7-3 with TRBJ1-3; 8 positions agree with TRBD1. Trimming at V came to 5 bases and at J to 7 bases, leaving 4 bases not matched to a gene. This CDR3 contains 13 residues. Germline V lookup: CDR1 SGHTA, CDR2 FQGTGA. The DNA for the CDR3 is TGTGCCAGCAGCACAGGACAGGGCAACACCATATATTTT. The encoded protein is CASSTGQGNTIYF.

The chain couples TRBV4-2 to TRBJ2-1; D is possibly TRBD2 (6 bases). The germline V gene has CDR1 LGHNA and CDR2 YNFKEQ. This CDR3 spans 15 amino acids. Trimming took off 3 bases at V and 3 bases at J, with 12 bases between the two ends. CDR3 DNA: TGTGCCAGCAGCCAGGGGACTGAATACTACAATGAGCAGTTCTTC. Amino acid sequence: CASSQGTEYYNEQFF.

The V gene is TRBV7-9, the J gene TRBJ1-1, with D perhaps matching TRBD1 (5 bases). In germline, CDR1 is SEHNR, CDR2 FQNEAQ (reference sequence). With 6 bases removed from V and 2 bases from J, the gap between germline ends came to 7 bases. This CDR3 contains 12 residues. CDR3 residues: CASRTANTEAFF. The DNA of the CDR3 is TGTGCCAGCAGGACAGCAAACACTGAAGCTTTCTTT.

This clone was recorded only once. Here the CDR3 DNA reads TGTGCCAGCAGTACCGACAGGGCACCCAATCAGCCCCAGCATTTT. Residues: CASSTDRAPNQPQHF. This rearrangement joins TRBV2 to TRBJ1-5, with 7 bases that match TRBD1. J lost 3 bases, V lost 5 bases, and 7 bases had no gene match. The CDR3 consists of 15 residues. The germline CDR1 and CDR2 sequences are SNHLY and FYNNEI.

Only one count was recorded for this clone. The V gene is TRBV5-5, the J gene TRBJ2-7; D not certain. Per germline, CDR1 SGHKS and CDR2 YYEKEE (reference sequence). The CDR3 is 11 amino acids. V was cut by 4 bases and J by 3 bases, with 5 bases left in between. CDR3: CASSRGYEQYF. The CDR3 coding sequence is TGTGCCAGCAGCCGCGGCTACGAGCAGTACTTC.

V and J are TRBV30 and TRBJ2-7; D might be TRBD2 (6 bases). V shed 1 base and J shed 4 bases, with 11 bases lying between them. Germline CDR1 reads GTSNPN; CDR2 reads SVGIG (reference sequence). This CDR3 spans 13 amino acids. The CDR3 DNA reads TGTGCCTGGAGTGCCGACGGGGGATACGAGCAGTACTTC. The encoded protein is CAWSADGGYEQYF. The full variable domain, with the rest looked up from reference TRBV30 and TRBJ2-7, is SQTIHQWPATLVQPVGSPLSLECTVEGTSNPNLYWYRQAAGRGLQLLFYSVGIGQISSEVPQNLSASRPQDRQFILSSKKLLLSDSGFYLCAWSADGGYEQYFGPGTRLTVT.

The rearrangement links TRBV24-1 to TRBJ2-5; weak D call: TRBD1 (6 bases). This CDR3 contains 18 residues. V lost 4 bases to trimming and J lost 2 bases, with 22 bases between them. CDR1 and CDR2 (germline): KGHDR, SFDVKD. CDR3 nucleotides: TGTGCCACCAGTGACCCAAAAGGCCCGACAGGACAGCAAGAGACCCAGTACTTC. This encodes CATSDPKGPTGQQETQYF.

The V call is TRBV7-8, the J call TRBJ1-5; 7 bases are a match to TRBD1. This CDR3 is 17 amino acids long. V was pared by 0 bases and J by 4 bases, with 9 bases of the junction left unmatched. Germline assignment: CDR1 SGHVS and CDR2 FQNEAQ. CDR3 nucleotide sequence: TGTGCCAGCAGCTTAGCTTCTAGGACAGGATCAAATCAGCCCCAGCATTTT. Amino acid sequence: CASSLASRTGSNQPQHF.